The 6 T cell receptor beta chains presented below share a single source sample, sequenced in a study of human T cells and chemical hapten exposure. TCRdb analysed the RACE reads with MiXCR anew, one entry per CDR3 protein. The sample includes under 300,000 distinct CDR3 sequences, 7.5% to 8% seen only once; the top ten take 1.2%. Time point of the sample: pre-sensitization, week 0. Indicated treatment: therapeutic diphenylcyclopropenone sensitization with weekly scalp DPC. Sequenced here: whole blood, sampled in connection with sensitization to the hapten diphenylcyclopropenone (DPC). These receptors came from a man younger than 30 with alopecia areata. Some clones in this sample may be carry-over from other donors' samples.

This clonotype occurred a few times. CDR3 bases: TGCGCCAGCAGCCACGTCGGGACAGTCGGCTACGAGCAGTACTTC. Protein: CASSHVGTVGYEQYF. The rearrangement links TRBV4-1 to TRBJ2-7; TRBD1 matches 7 bases. Germline CDR1 and CDR2: MGHRA and YSYEKL. V gave up 3 bases and J gave up 3 bases; unmatched junction bases: 8. This CDR3 is 15 amino acids long.

This clonotype was found many times. The chain couples TRBV20-1 to TRBJ1-2; 8 positions match TRBD1. Losses at the gene ends were 2 bases for V and 7 bases for J; bases not matched to a gene: 12. The CDR3 sequence is 15 residues long. Per germline, CDR1 DFQATT and CDR2 SNEGSKA (reference sequence). The CDR3 protein is CSARPTSQGAGGYTF. CDR3 in DNA: TGCAGTGCTAGACCAACCAGCCAGGGGGCAGGTGGCTACACCTTC.

The rearrangement links TRBV20-1 to TRBJ2-5, with TRBD2 identical over 8 bases. With V trimmed by 3 bases and J by 0 bases, 6 bases remained unmatched. The germline V gene has CDR1 DFQATT and CDR2 SNEGSKA (reference sequence). This CDR3 is built from 15 residues. CDR3 sequence (DNA): TGCAGTGCTAGGGGTCAGCGGGGGAACCAAGAGACCCAGTACTTC. This codes for CSARGQRGNQETQYF.

This clonotype has a count of ten or more. The rearrangement joins TRBV29-1 to TRBJ1-1, with 9 bases identical to TRBD1. CDR3 size: 18 residues. With 3 bases clipped from V and 7 bases from J, the junction kept 21 bases outside the gene matches. The germline CDR1 and CDR2 sequences are SQVTM and ANQGSEA. The CDR3 loop is CSVEIGTGSLRGEIEAFF. In DNA, the CDR3 is TGCAGCGTTGAGATTGGGACAGGGTCGTTGAGAGGTGAGATTGAAGCTTTCTTT.

In this sample, this clonotype turned up many times. This chain joins TRBV7-9 and TRBJ1-3; D is uncertain. Germline V gene data show CDR1 as SEHNR and CDR2 as FQNEAQ (reference sequence). V lost 5 bases, J lost 0 bases, and 14 bases lay in between. The CDR3 contains 16 residues. DNA for the CDR3: TGTGCCAGCAGCGCAAACTCCGGCCTCTCTGGAAACACCATATATTTT. The encoded protein is CASSANSGLSGNTIYF.

This clonotype came up a few times. The rearrangement links TRBV5-1 to TRBJ1-2, with D possibly matching TRBD1 (6 bases). V lost 1 base to trimming and J lost 0 bases, with 10 bases between them. Germline V gene data show CDR1 as SGHRS and CDR2 as YFSETQ. The CDR3 is 15 residues long. CDR3 in amino acids: CASSLSGHSNYGYTF. The CDR3 region has the DNA TGCGCCAGCAGCTTGTCGGGACACTCTAACTATGGCTACACCTTC.